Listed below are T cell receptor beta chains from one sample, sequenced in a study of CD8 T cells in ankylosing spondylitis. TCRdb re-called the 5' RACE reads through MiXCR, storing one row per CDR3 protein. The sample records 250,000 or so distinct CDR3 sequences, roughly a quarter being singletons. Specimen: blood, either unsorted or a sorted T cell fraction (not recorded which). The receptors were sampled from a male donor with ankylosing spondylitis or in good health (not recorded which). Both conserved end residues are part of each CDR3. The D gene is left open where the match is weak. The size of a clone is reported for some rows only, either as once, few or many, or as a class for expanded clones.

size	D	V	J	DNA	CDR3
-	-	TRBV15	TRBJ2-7	TGTGCCACCAGCACTCCGTCCCCTTCCGAGCAGTACTTC	CATSTPSPSEQYF
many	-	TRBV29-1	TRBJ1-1	TGCAGCGTTGTAAACCTGGCGGGCACTGAAGCTTTCTTT	CSVVNLAGTEAFF
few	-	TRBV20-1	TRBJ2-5	TGCAGTGCTAGAGAGGTTCAGGGAGGAGAGACCCAGTACTTC	CSAREVQGGETQYF
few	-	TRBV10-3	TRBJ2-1	TGTGCCATCAGTGAGTCCGGGACGCAGAATGAGCAGTTCTTC	CAISESGTQNEQFF
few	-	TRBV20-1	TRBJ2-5	TGCAGTGCTACTGGGGCCGTCCTTCGAGAGACCCAGTACTTC	CSATGAVLRETQYF
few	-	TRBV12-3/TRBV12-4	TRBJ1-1	TGTGCCAGCAGTTTAGGAGGGGGACGGACAGCTTTCTTT	CASSLGGGRTAFF
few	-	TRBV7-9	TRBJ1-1	TGTGCCAGCAGCCCCCGACCAGGAATCACTGAAGCTTTCTTT	CASSPRPGITEAFF
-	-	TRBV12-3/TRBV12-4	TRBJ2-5	TGTGCCAGCAGTTTGGTACGCCGAGAGACCCAGTACTTC	CASSLVRRETQYF
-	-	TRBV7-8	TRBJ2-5	TGTGCCAGCAGGGGCCAAGAGACCCAGTACTTC	CASRGQETQYF
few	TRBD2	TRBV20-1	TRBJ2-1	TGCAGTGCTAGACCTTTACTAGCGGGGGGGTACAATGAGCAGTTCTTC	CSARPLLAGGYNEQFF
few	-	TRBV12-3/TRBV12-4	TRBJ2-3	TGTGCCAGCAGTCCCCATACCAGCACAGATACGCAGTATTTT	CASSPHTSTDTQYF
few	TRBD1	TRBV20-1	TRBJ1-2	TGCAGTGCTAGACACCGACAGGGGGCCATTAGGGGCTACACCTTC	CSARHRQGAIRGYTF
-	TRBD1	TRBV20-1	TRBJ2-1	TGCAGTGCTGCAGAGAGCACAGGGGGTGTAAATGAGCAGTTCTTC	CSAAESTGGVNEQFF
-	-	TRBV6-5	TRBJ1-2	TGTGCCAGCATCGGGCCCTATGGCTACACCTTC	CASIGPYGYTF
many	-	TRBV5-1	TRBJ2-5	TGCGCCAGCAGCATTAGGACTGGGGACCAGTACTTC	CASSIRTGDQYF
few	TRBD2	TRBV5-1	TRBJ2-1	TGCGCCAGCAGCTTGTCCGGGGGGGGCCGAAATGAGCAGTTCTTC	CASSLSGGGRNEQFF
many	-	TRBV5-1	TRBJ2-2	TGCGCCAGCAGCTTGGGCCTAGCCACCAGCGGGGAGCTGTTTTTT	CASSLGLATSGELFF
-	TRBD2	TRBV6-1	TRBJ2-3	TGTGCCAGCAGCCAGACTAGCGGGGGCCTCACAGATACGCAGTATTTT	CASSQTSGGLTDTQYF
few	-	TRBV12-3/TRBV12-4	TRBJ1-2	TGTGCCAGCAGTTCCCGTGGAGGCTTATCTATTGGCTATGGCTACACCTTC	CASSSRGGLSIGYGYTF
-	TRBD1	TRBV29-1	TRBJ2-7	TGCAGCCCCCAGGGACAGGGTTACGAGCAGTACTTC	CSPQGQGYEQYF
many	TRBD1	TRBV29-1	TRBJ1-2	TGCAGCGTTGAAGATGGGACAGGGATGCGTGGCTACACCTTC	CSVEDGTGMRGYTF
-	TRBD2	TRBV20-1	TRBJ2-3	TGCAGTGCTAGACGACTAGCGGCAGATACGCAGTATTTT	CSARRLAADTQYF
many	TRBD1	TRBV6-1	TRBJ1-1	TGTGCCAGCACTCGGGACAGTGAAGCTTTCTTT	CASTRDSEAFF
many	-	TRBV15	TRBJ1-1	TGTGCCACCAGCAGAGATGAATGGGAGAAAGAAGCTTTCTTT	CATSRDEWEKEAFF
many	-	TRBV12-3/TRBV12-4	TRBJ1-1	TGTGCCAGCAGCAAAGAGACATCCGCGAGGGCTTTCTTT	CASSKETSARAFF
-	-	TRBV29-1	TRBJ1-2	TGCAGCGTTGAAACGGCTGGCCTGAGCTATGGCTACACCTTC	CSVETAGLSYGYTF
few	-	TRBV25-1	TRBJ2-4	TGTGCCAGCAGTCCTGGGGGGTCACTAGCCAAAAACATTCAGTACTTC	CASSPGGSLAKNIQYF
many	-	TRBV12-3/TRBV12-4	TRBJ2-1	TGTGCCAGCAGTTTGAGGTCCTCCTTAGATGAGCAGTTCTTC	CASSLRSSLDEQFF
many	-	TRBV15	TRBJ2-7	TGTGCCACCAGCAGAGATAAGGACCGCTCTTACGAGCAGTACTTC	CATSRDKDRSYEQYF
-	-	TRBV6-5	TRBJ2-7	TGTGCCAGCAGTTACTCGCCGGGGCCCCGCTACGAGCAGTACTTC	CASSYSPGPRYEQYF
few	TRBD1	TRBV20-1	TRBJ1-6	TGCAGTGCTAGAGGGACAGGGCATTCACCCCTCCACTTT	CSARGTGHSPLHF
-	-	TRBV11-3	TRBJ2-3	TGTGCCAGCAGCTTAGGGGGGGGGCACACAGATACGCAGTATTTT	CASSLGGGHTDTQYF
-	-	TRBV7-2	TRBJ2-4	TGTGCCAGCAGCCGCGGCCAGCTTGGGCGGAACATTCAGTACTTC	CASSRGQLGRNIQYF
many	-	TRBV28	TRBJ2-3	TGTGCCAGCAGTTTACCAGGAGTCGCCGGGGGCGCCCGGGGTACGCAGTATTTT	CASSLPGVAGGARGTQYF
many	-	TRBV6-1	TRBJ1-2	TGTGCCAGCAGCTCAGCAGGGGAGAGGGCGTACGGCTACACCTTC	CASSSAGERAYGYTF
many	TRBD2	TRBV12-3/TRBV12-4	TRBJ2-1	TGTGCCAGCGTGCTTTCCGGGGGGGCTAACAATGAGCAGTTCTTC	CASVLSGGANNEQFF
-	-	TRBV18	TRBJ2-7	TGTGCCAGCTCACCACTGCAAGGAGGCGGATACGAGCAGTACTTC	CASSPLQGGGYEQYF
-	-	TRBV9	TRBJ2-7	TGTGCCAGCAGCTCCACAGTCCTCGGTTCCTCCGAGCAGTACTTC	CASSSTVLGSSEQYF
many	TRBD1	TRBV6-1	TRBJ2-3	TGTGCCAGCAGTATCCGGGACAGAAACACAGATACGCAGTATTTT	CASSIRDRNTDTQYF
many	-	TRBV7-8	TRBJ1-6	TGTGCCAGCAGCTCCCCGGGAGGTAATTCACCCCTCCACTTT	CASSSPGGNSPLHF
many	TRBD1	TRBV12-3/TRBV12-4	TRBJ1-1	TGTGCCAGCAGGCCGGGACAGGGGGATTGGGCTTTCTTT	CASRPGQGDWAFF
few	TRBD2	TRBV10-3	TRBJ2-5	TGTGCCATCAGTGTTCGGGGGGAAGAGACCCAGTACTTC	CAISVRGEETQYF
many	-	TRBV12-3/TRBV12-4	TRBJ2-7	TGTGCCAGCCGTTACAGTGCCAGCTCCTACGAGCAGTACTTC	CASRYSASSYEQYF
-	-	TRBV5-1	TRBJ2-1	TGCGCCAGCAACAGAGGGGACTCCTCCTACAATGAGCAGTTCTTC	CASNRGDSSYNEQFF
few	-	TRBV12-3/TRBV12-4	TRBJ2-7	TGTGCCAGCAGTTTAGCCCGTTACGAGCAGTACTTC	CASSLARYEQYF
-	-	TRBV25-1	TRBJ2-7	TGTGCCAGCAGTGAGTATATCGGGGCGGCCTACGAGCAGTACTTC	CASSEYIGAAYEQYF
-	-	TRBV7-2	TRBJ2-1	TGTGCCAGCAGGGACAGACCCTACAATGAGCAGTTCTTC	CASRDRPYNEQFF
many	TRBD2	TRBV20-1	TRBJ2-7	TGCAGTGCTTTGACTAGCGGGGGAGCCTACGAGCAGTACTTC	CSALTSGGAYEQYF
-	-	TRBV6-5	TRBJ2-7	TGTGCCAGCAGTTACTCGGGCGGCGTAACATACGAGCAGTACTTC	CASSYSGGVTYEQYF
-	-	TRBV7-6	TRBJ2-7	TGTGCCAGCAGCTTAGGCGTCGGAACGACCTACGAGCAGTACTTC	CASSLGVGTTYEQYF
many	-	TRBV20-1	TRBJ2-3	TGCAGTGCGGACCAGGGTGATACGCAGTATTTT	CSADQGDTQYF
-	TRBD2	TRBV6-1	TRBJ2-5	TGTGCCAGCAGTCCAAGCGGGGGGGCGCAGACCCAGTACTTC	CASSPSGGAQTQYF
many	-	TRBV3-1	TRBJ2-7	TGTGCCAGCAGCCACAGGGACTTCCCCTACGAGCAGTACTTC	CASSHRDFPYEQYF
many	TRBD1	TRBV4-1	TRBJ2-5	TGCGCCAGCAGCCCCCGGGACAGGGGGCCAGAGACCCAGTACTTC	CASSPRDRGPETQYF